This T cell receptor beta chain was captured in a study of T-cell reconstitution after alpha-beta-depleted transplantation in children. Preparation of the TCRbeta library was carried out with unique molecular identifiers. TCRdb redid the calling of the PCR reads with MiXCR, one entry per CDR3 protein. Among around 600,000 distinct CDR3 sequences listed, over 15% were seen once. CDR1 and CDR2 (germline): SGHTA, FQGTGA. V lost 8 bases, J lost 2 bases, and 16 bases lay in between. The CDR3 is 15 residues long. This TCR derives from a human donor who donated a stem cell graft to a child with acute myeloid leukemia. The sample in question was PBMCs from the stem cell graft donor, obtained from the stem cell graft. The V gene is TRBV7-3, the J gene TRBJ2-1; TRBD2 is a possible D gene (7 bases). CDR3 DNA sequence: TGTGCCAGCGGTAAGGCGGGGGCGACCTACAATGAGCAGTTCTTC. Translating gives CASGKAGATYNEQFF.